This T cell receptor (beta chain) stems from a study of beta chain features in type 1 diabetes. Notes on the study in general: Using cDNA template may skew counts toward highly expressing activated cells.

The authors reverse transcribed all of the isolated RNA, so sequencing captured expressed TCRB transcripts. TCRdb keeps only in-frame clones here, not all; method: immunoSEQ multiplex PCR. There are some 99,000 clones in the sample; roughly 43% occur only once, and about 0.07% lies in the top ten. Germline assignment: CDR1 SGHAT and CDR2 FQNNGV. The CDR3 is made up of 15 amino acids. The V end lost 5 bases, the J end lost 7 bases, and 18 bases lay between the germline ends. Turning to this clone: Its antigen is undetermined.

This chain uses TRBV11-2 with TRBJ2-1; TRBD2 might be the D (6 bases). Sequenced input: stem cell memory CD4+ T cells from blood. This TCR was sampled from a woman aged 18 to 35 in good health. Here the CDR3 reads CASSPVAWGRNEQFF. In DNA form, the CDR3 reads TGTGCCAGCAGCCCCGTGGCCTGGGGGAGGAATGAGCAGTTCTTC.